Listed here are 9 T cell receptor beta chains from one sample, sequenced in a study of graft-versus-host responses after intestinal transplantation. Libraries were prepared by immunoSEQ multiplex PCR; TCRdb keeps only in-frame clonotypes and omits some of them. The table lists about 69,000 clones, about nine tenths of them singletons, with 6.5% to 7% in the top ten. This specimen consisted of bone marrow, obtained approximately 700 days after intestinal transplantation. These receptors originate from a human patient who received an intestinal transplant, so some T cells may come from the graft donor.

This clone was seen just once. This chain uses TRBV5-4 with TRBJ1-2; D is uncertain. Between the trimmed V and J ends, which lost 0 bases and 5 bases, there was a span of 14 bases. This CDR3 has 15 residues. Per germline, CDR1 SGHNT and CDR2 YYREEE (reference sequence). The CDR3 DNA sequence: TGTGCCAGCAGCTTGGGGTCAGGCCCCCTATATGGCTACACCTTC. It encodes CASSLGSGPLYGYTF.

The rearrangement uses TRBV1 and TRBJ1-6; TRBD1, as called in the table, went unchecked against the DNA. TRBV1 is marked as a pseudogene. This CDR3 has 14 residues. The DNA of the CDR3 is TGCACCAGCAATGGACAGGCGATCAATTCACCCCTCCACTTT. Translated: CTSNGQAINSPLHF.

J is TRBJ2-1 and V is TRBV29-1, with 12 bases aligning to TRBD2. CDR1 SQVTM and CDR2 ANQGSEA come from the germline V gene. V was clipped by 7 bases and J by 10 bases; unmatched bases: 11. There are 14 residues in the CDR3. The CDR3 DNA is TGCAGCGGATCTGCTAGCGGGAGGGCCGCGGAGCAGTTCTTC. Translating gives CSGSASGRAAEQFF.

In this sample, this clone turned up once. The gene calls are TRBV7-9 and TRBJ2-7; D is uncertain. The CDR3 contains 14 residues. Germline CDR1 SEHNR, CDR2 FQNEAQ (reference sequence). With 5 bases removed from V and 7 bases from J, the gap between germline ends came to 18 bases. This CDR3 is CASSNLPVMGEQYF. The DNA for the CDR3 is TGTGCCAGCAGCAACCTTCCCGTGATGGGGGAGCAGTACTTC.

This rearrangement joins TRBV4-2 to TRBJ2-7; D is uncertain. V gave up 0 bases and J gave up 5 bases, with 8 bases separating them. Germline V CDR1 and CDR2: LGHNA, YNFKEQ. The CDR3 is 13 residues long. The CDR3 protein is CASSQDRFNEQYF. CDR3 nucleotide sequence: TGTGCCAGCAGCCAAGATAGGTTCAACGAGCAGTACTTC.

Only one count was recorded for this clone. The chain recombines TRBV6-4 with TRBJ1-5; 9 positions match TRBD1. This CDR3 is 15 amino acids long. J lost 2 bases, V lost 2 bases, and 1 base had no gene match. Germline V gives CDR1 MRHNA, CDR2 SNTAGT. As DNA, the CDR3 is TGTGCCAGCAGTGACCGGGACAGGGGCAATCAGCCCCAGCATTTT. Translating it yields CASSDRDRGNQPQHF.

The rearrangement joins TRBV2 to TRBJ1-1; no clear D gene. V lost 11 bases, J lost 7 bases, and 20 bases lay in between. The CDR3 consists of 13 residues. Germline-derived CDR1 and CDR2 are SNHLY and FYNNEI. The CDR3 bases are TGTGCCCCCTCTGAAAGGCCCGTTCTTGAAGCTTTCTTT. Its translation: CAPSERPVLEAFF.

The chain employs TRBV4-2 and TRBJ1-1, with 8 bases fitting TRBD1. The V and J ends lost 5 bases and 0 bases, in that order; junction bases with no gene match: 5. The CDR3 is 15 amino acids. Germline V gives CDR1 LGHNA, CDR2 YNFKEQ. CDR3 in amino acids: CASSTPRGLNTEAFF. In nucleotides, the CDR3 is TGTGCCAGCAGCACCCCCAGGGGGCTGAACACTGAAGCTTTCTTT.

The chain employs TRBV19 and TRBJ2-7; 13 nucleotides agree with TRBD2. Unmatched junction bases numbered 7, after V lost 6 bases and J lost 2 bases. The CDR3 covers 16 residues. In germline, CDR1 is LNHDA, CDR2 SQIVND (reference sequence). CDR3 amino acids: CASRTTSGRAPYEQYF. CDR3 nucleotide sequence: TGTGCCAGTAGAACCACTAGCGGGAGGGCCCCCTACGAGCAGTACTTC. Full variable domain (missing parts from reference TRBV19 and TRBJ2-7): DGGITQSPKYLFRKEGQNVTLSCEQNLNHDAMYWYRQDPGQGLRLIYYSQIVNDFQKGDIAEGYSVSREKKESFPLTVTSAQKNPTAFYLCASRTTSGRAPYEQYFGPGTRLTVT.